One T cell receptor beta chain is described in this entry. This clone was counted only a few times. It lacks a known antigen. Within one base of it there is no much larger clone, and no base qualities were kept. The CDR3 regions of human TCRbeta chains were analyzed by immunosequencing. Per the source publication's procedure: TCRs in the repertoires were matched against a reference library of SARS-CoV-2-specific TCRs that had been generated with the MIRA antigen-specificity platform. Breadth was defined as the fraction of unique TCRs that were SARS-CoV-2-associated. Depth was defined as the fraction of total T cells that were SARS-CoV-2-associated. Each spike-specific TCR was assigned to its reactive spike region and to a CD4 or CD8 class using the MIRA data. Log10-transformed breadth and depth values were compared by one-way ANOVA with Sidak's multiple comparisons tests. Held by TCRdb, this immuneACCESS table contains in-frame sequences only and omits some clones. Under half of the omission traces to an unresolved V gene where checked; the cause of the rest is unknown. The V and J calls and the clone size are those of that table, but D and trimming were determined from the DNA. The sample includes tens of thousands of clones, with roughly 91% observed a single time. The top ten constitute less than 5% of the sample.

Sample time point, as interpreted from the label and publication: about 28 days (+/-7) after the second vaccine dose. Because spike-specific TCR depth and breadth did not differ between the two schedules, AZD1222 recipients who got a second dose at roughly 4 weeks were pooled with those who got a second dose at roughly 12 weeks. Vaccinee samples came from UK trials COV001 and COV002, including a single-blind randomized controlled phase 2/3 trial of AZD1222 (ChAdOx1 nCoV-19) in healthy adults. Trial participant PBMC samples were collected at day 0 and day 28 after the second dose for TCRbeta chain sequencing. The CDR3 has 15 amino acids, counting the end cysteine and phenylalanine. Only the CDR3 DNA stays, 45 bases, in frame from base 1. V loses 1 base at its end and J loses 3 bases; junction bases beyond the gene matches: 9. In the germline V gene, CDR1 corresponds to SQVTM and CDR2 to ANQGSEA. This sample stems from a study of T cell responses to AZD1222 COVID-19 vaccine (dated by TCRdb to the early 2020s). Turning to the overall study: A total of 233 trial participants underwent TCR sequencing, of whom around 200 received two doses of AZD1222 and 26 received two doses of the MenACWY control vaccine. Trial participants were enrolled by age into subgroups of 18-55, 56-69 and 70-plus years, and roughly 150, 30 and 60 TCR-sequenced participants, respectively, were included in these subgroups.

Points the paper makes about the study in general: The 56-69-year group was small, and its depth increase did not reach significance, likely because of low power. Reportedly, close to half of the unique spike-specific TCRs recognized epitopes lying outside the regions that are mutated in the B.1.351 and B.1.1.7 variants. Most participants were white British and females outnumbered males, and the authors suggested that clonal diversity may have been underestimated. The whole spike protein was spanned by vaccine-associated CD4 TCRs, and dominant responses were seen in regions 160-218 and 743-854. Because no day 14 peak-response samples were available, the repertoires could be characterized only after the peak T cell response. Conclusions about previously exposed vaccinees are limited, since just 5 or 6 AZD1222 recipients were seropositive for SARS-CoV-2 at baseline. Spike-specific TCR breadth and depth rose significantly after two AZD1222 doses compared with day 0 and with MenACWY recipients.

Specimen: peripheral blood, collected 28 days after the second AZD1222 dose. The receptor comes from an adult who received the AZD1222 COVID-19 vaccine. The chain links TRBV29-1 with TRBJ2-7, with 7 junctional bases fitting TRBD2. This receptor has the CDR3 CSVEGTEGGGYEQYF. The DNA sequence is as follows: TGCAGCGTTGAAGGGACGGAGGGCGGGGGCTACGAGCAGTACTTC.